These 15 T cell receptor beta chains were sequenced from one sample in a study of blood T cell repertoires in COVID-19. TCRdb keeps only in-frame clones here, not all; method: immunoSEQ multiplex PCR. The table lists fewer than 400,000 clones, approximately 86% of them singletons, with 2.5% to 3.5% in the top ten. The sequencing input was peripheral blood. Receptors originate from a human donor in a cohort sampled during active COVID-19.

The chain couples TRBV28 to TRBJ2-5, with 9 bases aligning to TRBD1. The CDR3 contains 15 residues. V was pared by 4 bases and J by 5 bases, with 8 bases of the junction left unmatched. Germline V lookup: CDR1 MDHEN, CDR2 SYDVKM. Here the CDR3 reads CASSSPTGGAETQYF. The CDR3, as DNA: TGTGCCAGCAGTTCGCCAACAGGGGGCGCTGAGACCCAGTACTTC. Drawing the rest from reference TRBV28 and TRBJ2-5, the complete variable domain is DVKVTQSSRYLVKRTGEKVFLECVQDMDHENMFWYRQDPGLGLRLIYFSYDVKMKEKGDIPEGYSVSREKKERFSLILESASTNQTSMYLCASSSPTGGAETQYFGPGTRLLVL.

The rearrangement uses TRBV2 and TRBJ1-1; 8 nucleotides agree with TRBD1. Germline V CDR1 and CDR2: SNHLY, FYNNEI. The ends lost 8 bases at V and 0 bases at J; junction bases unmatched: 5. CDR3 length: 14 residues. The CDR3 sequence is CASGYRGLNTEAFF. CDR3 nucleotide sequence: TGTGCCAGCGGATACAGGGGGTTGAACACTGAAGCTTTCTTT.

The chain links TRBV28 to TRBJ1-6, with 7 bases identical to TRBD1. The V gene end was trimmed by 2 bases and the J gene end by 7 bases; junction bases not matched to a gene: 5. Germline CDR1 is MDHEN and CDR2 is SYDVKM. The CDR3 is 15 amino acids. The CDR3 protein is CASSLGGGQNSPLHF. The CDR3 nucleotides read TGTGCCAGCAGTTTAGGAGGGGGCCAAAATTCACCCCTCCACTTT.

This chain uses TRBV28 with TRBJ1-6; no reliable D call. The CDR3 sequence is 14 residues long. Germline V CDR1 and CDR2: MDHEN, SYDVKM. Trimming stripped 5 bases from V and 10 bases from J, with 15 bases between. The CDR3 spells CASSKLSEESPLHF. The CDR3 nucleotides read TGTGCCAGCAGTAAGTTGTCGGAGGAATCACCCCTCCACTTT. The variable domain in full, completed from reference TRBV28 and TRBJ1-6, reads DVKVTQSSRYLVKRTGEKVFLECVQDMDHENMFWYRQDPGLGLRLIYFSYDVKMKEKGDIPEGYSVSREKKERFSLILESASTNQTSMYLCASSKLSEESPLHFGNGTRLTVT.

The V and J genes are TRBV10-1 and TRBJ1-5; tentative D call: TRBD1 (5 bases). Germline assignment: CDR1 WNHNN and CDR2 SYGVQD (reference sequence). The CDR3 contains 15 residues. Trimming took 4 bases from V and 1 from J, leaving 11 bases between them. CDR3 DNA: TGCGCCAGCAGTGTATCAAGACAGAGCAATCAGCCCCAGCATTTT. Its translation is CASSVSRQSNQPQHF.

The CDR3 region is CASSLGTEPGQGYGYTF. The DNA of the CDR3 is TGCGCCAGCAGCTTGGGAACCGAACCGGGACAGGGGTACGGCTACACCTTC. The J gene is TRBJ1-2, the V gene TRBV5-1, with 10 bases that match TRBD1. This CDR3 is built from 17 residues. Germline V CDR1 and CDR2: SGHRS, YFSETQ. The V and J ends lost 0 bases and 8 bases, in that order; junction bases with no gene match: 13.

The chain has TRBV3-1 (or the pseudogene TRBV3-2) and TRBJ1-1; D unclear. Per germline, CDR1 LGHDT and CDR2 YNNKEL (reference sequence). The CDR3 is 16 residues long. The germline V and J ends were trimmed by 4 bases and 3 bases, with 18 bases remaining between them. The CDR3 DNA follows: TGTGCCAGCAGCCGGCCGGCGAGGGTTGGTGACACTGAAGCTTTCTTT. Its translation is CASSRPARVGDTEAFF.

This rearrangement joins TRBV25-1 to TRBJ1-4; D unresolved. Between the trimmed V and J ends, which lost 0 bases and 7 bases, there was a span of 21 bases. Germline V gene data show CDR1 as MGHDK and CDR2 as SYGVNS. The CDR3 spans 18 residues. The CDR3 is CASSEYSTGGIISEKLFF. CDR3 bases: TGTGCCAGCAGTGAATATTCGACGGGAGGGATTATTAGTGAAAAACTGTTTTTT.

This clone was counted between two and nine times. This rearrangement joins TRBV10-3 to TRBJ2-2; TRBD1 agrees at 8 bases. The junction had 6 bases not matched to a gene; V was cut back by 6 bases and J by 3 bases. Germline V gives CDR1 ENHRY, CDR2 SYGVKD. This CDR3 spans 15 amino acids. The CDR3 reads CAISQGAGDTGELFF. In DNA form, the CDR3 reads TGTGCCATCAGCCAGGGGGCCGGAGACACCGGGGAGCTGTTTTTT.

The chain uses TRBV6-5 and TRBJ1-5, with D uncertain. The CDR3 contains 15 residues. The germline V gene has CDR1 MNHEY and CDR2 SVGAGI. The V and J ends lost 7 bases and 9 bases respectively, with 22 bases between them. CDR3 region: CASKLGGVTSGPQHF. CDR3 bases: TGTGCCAGCAAACTCGGAGGAGTCACCTCAGGGCCCCAGCATTTT.

This clone was picked up one time. V is TRBV19 and J is TRBJ2-5; the match to TRBD1 covers 9 bases. CDR1 and CDR2 from the germline V gene are LNHDA and SQIVND (reference sequence). The J segment lost 3 bases and the V segment lost 6 bases, leaving 2 bases of the junction unmatched. The CDR3 length is 13 residues. In DNA, the CDR3 is TGTGCCAGTAGGGGACAGGGTGAAGAGACCCAGTACTTC. It translates to CASRGQGEETQYF. Combining the CDR3 with reference TRBV19 and TRBJ2-5 gives the whole variable domain DGGITQSPKYLFRKEGQNVTLSCEQNLNHDAMYWYRQDPGQGLRLIYYSQIVNDFQKGDIAEGYSVSREKKESFPLTVTSAQKNPTAFYLCASRGQGEETQYFGPGTRLLVL.

The CDR3 DNA is TGTGCCAGCAGTTCTGGCCATGGTACAGGCACCGGGGAGCTGTTTTTT. It is translated as CASSSGHGTGTGELFF. The chain links TRBV27 to TRBJ2-2, with D possibly TRBD1 on 5 matching bases. The CDR3 has 16 amino acids. In germline, CDR1 is MNHEY, CDR2 SMNVEV (reference sequence). Trimming left V 4 bases short and J 4 bases short, with 16 bases between.

The rearrangement links TRBV11-2 to TRBJ2-1, with TRBD2 identical over 8 bases. The CDR3 runs to 15 residues. V lost 3 bases to trimming and J lost 6 bases; unmatched junction nucleotides: 7. Germline-derived CDR1 and CDR2 are SGHAT and FQNNGV. CDR3 region: CASSLQGTRFNEQFF. CDR3 nucleotides: TGTGCCAGCAGCTTGCAGGGGACTAGATTCAATGAGCAGTTCTTC.

V gene TRBV5-5 combines with J gene TRBJ2-2; TRBD1 is a possible D gene (6 bases). Germline CDR1 SGHKS, CDR2 YYEKEE (reference sequence). V shed 4 bases and J shed 3 bases, with 13 bases lying between them. This CDR3 comprises 15 residues. The CDR3 region has the DNA TGTGCCAGCAGCCGACAGGTCCTCGACACCGGGGAGCTGTTTTTT. It encodes CASSRQVLDTGELFF.

V is TRBV2 and J is TRBJ1-1; D not certain. This CDR3 has 14 amino acids. The V end lost 2 bases, the J end lost 1 base, and 8 bases lay between the germline ends. CDR1 is SNHLY, CDR2 FYNNEI, per germline. The CDR3 nucleotides are TGTGCCAGCAGTGAACGTGGAGGGAACACTGAAGCTTTCTTT. Residues: CASSERGGNTEAFF.